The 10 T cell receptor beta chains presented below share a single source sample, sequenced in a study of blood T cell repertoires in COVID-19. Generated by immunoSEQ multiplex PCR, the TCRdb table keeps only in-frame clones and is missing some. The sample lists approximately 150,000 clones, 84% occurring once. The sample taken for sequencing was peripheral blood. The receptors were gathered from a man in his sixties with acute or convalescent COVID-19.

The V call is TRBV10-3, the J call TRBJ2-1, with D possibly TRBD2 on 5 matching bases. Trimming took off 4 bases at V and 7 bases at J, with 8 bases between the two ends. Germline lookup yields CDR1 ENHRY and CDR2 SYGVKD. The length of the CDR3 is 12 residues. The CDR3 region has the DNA TGTGCCATCAGTGCGGAGGTGAATGAGCAGTTCTTC. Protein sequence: CAISAEVNEQFF.

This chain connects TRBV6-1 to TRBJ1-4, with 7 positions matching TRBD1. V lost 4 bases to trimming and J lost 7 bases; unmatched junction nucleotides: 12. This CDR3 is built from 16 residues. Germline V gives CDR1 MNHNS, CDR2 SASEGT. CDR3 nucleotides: TGTGCCAGCAGTGGGTCCTTCCCGGGACAGCTTGAAAAACTGTTTTTT. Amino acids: CASSGSFPGQLEKLFF.

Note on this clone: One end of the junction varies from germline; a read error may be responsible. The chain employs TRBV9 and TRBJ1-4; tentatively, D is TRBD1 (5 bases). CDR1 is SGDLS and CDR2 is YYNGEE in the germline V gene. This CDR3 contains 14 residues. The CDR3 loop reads CATSSSGGGEKLFF. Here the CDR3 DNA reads TGTGCCACCAGCTCTTCTGGGGGGGGTGAAAAACTGTTTTTT.

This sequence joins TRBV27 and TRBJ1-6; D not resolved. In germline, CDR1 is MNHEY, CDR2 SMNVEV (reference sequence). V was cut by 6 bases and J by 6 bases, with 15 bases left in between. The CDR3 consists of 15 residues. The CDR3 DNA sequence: TGTGCCAGCAGGTCCGCGGTAGCGGGTAATTCACCCCTCCACTTT. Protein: CASRSAVAGNSPLHF.

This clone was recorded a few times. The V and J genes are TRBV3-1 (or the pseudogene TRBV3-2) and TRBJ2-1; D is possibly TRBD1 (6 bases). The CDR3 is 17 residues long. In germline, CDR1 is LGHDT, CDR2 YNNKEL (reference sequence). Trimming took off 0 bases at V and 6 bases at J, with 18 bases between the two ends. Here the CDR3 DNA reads TGTGCCAGCAGCCAAGATAGAGATCCCGACAGGTCCAATGAGCAGTTCTTC. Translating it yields CASSQDRDPDRSNEQFF.

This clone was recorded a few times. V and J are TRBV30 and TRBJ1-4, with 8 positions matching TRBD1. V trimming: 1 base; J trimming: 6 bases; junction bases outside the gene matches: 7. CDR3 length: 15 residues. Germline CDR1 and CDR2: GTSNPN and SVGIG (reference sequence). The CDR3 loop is CAWSERTGRYEKLFF. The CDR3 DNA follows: TGTGCCTGGAGTGAACGGACAGGGCGCTATGAAAAACTGTTTTTT.

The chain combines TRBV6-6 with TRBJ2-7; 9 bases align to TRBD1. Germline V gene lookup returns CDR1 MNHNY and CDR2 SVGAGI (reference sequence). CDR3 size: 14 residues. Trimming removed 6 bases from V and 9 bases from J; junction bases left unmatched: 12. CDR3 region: CASSTNYRGLGQYF. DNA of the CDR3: TGTGCCAGCAGCACTAACTACAGGGGGCTGGGGCAGTACTTC.

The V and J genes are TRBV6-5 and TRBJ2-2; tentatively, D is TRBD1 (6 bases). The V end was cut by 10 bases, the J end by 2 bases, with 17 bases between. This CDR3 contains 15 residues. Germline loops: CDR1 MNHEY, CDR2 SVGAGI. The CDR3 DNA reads TGTGCCACTACTACAGGGTACCCAAACACCGGGGAGCTGTTTTTT. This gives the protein CATTTGYPNTGELFF.

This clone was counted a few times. The CDR3 DNA follows: TGTGCCAGCAGCCAAGATCACCGGCTAGCGACCTACAATGAGCAGTTCTTC. The encoded protein is CASSQDHRLATYNEQFF. The chain employs TRBV4-2 and TRBJ2-1; D perhaps matches TRBD2 (6 bases). CDR3 length equals 17 residues. Germline assignment: CDR1 LGHNA and CDR2 YNFKEQ. V shed 0 bases and J shed 2 bases, with 14 bases lying between them.

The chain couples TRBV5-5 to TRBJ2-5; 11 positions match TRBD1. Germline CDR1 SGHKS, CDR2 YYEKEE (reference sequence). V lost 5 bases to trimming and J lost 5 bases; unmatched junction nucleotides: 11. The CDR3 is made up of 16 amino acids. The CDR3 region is CASSSGTGGVRETQYF. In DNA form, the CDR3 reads TGTGCCAGCAGTTCCGGGACAGGGGGAGTGAGGGAGACCCAGTACTTC.